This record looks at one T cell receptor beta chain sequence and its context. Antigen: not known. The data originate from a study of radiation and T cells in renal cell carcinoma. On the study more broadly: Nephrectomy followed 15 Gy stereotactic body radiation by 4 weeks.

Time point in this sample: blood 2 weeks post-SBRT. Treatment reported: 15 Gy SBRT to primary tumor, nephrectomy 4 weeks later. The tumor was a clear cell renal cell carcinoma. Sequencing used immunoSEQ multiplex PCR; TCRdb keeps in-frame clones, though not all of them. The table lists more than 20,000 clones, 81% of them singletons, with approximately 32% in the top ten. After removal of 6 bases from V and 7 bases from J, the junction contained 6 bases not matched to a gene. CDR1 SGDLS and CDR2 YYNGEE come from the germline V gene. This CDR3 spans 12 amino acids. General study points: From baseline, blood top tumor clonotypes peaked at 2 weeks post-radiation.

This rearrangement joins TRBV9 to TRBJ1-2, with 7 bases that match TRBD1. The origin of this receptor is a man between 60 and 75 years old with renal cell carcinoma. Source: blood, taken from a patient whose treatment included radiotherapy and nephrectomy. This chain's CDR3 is CASMRGTAGYTF. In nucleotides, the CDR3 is TGTGCCAGCATGAGGGGGACAGCTGGCTACACCTTC.